The clone carrying this T cell receptor beta chain was picked up a small number of times. Antigen unknown. This record comes from a study of T cells after yellow fever vaccination. Study context: For low cell numbers, libraries were made with SMART-Seq v4 Ultra Low Input. Whole-study findings and limits: There was a possibility that FACS-sorted repertoires contained abundant clonotypes contaminating from the bulk population.

From the 5' RACE reads, TCRdb called clonotypes with MiXCR, one entry per CDR3 protein. This sample has approximately 550,000 distinct CDR3 sequences, with 15% to 20% found just once. Germline V gene lookup returns CDR1 SGHRS and CDR2 YFSETQ. This CDR3 is 16 amino acids long. V was shortened by 4 bases and J by 4 bases, with 17 bases between the two germline ends. This rearrangement joins TRBV5-1 to TRBJ2-2; weak D call: TRBD2 (6 bases). The source of this sequence is a young man who received the YFV17D yellow fever vaccine. Material: PBMCs, obtained 15 days after the yellow fever booster vaccination. The CDR3 sequence is CASSRGDSKGTGELFF. Written as DNA, the CDR3 is TGCGCCAGCAGCCGAGGGGACTCAAAAGGCACCGGGGAGCTGTTTTTT.